The 7 T cell receptor beta chains in this list originate from one sample, sequenced in a study of T-cell reconstitution after alpha-beta-depleted transplantation in children. TCRbeta library construction was performed incorporating unique molecular identifiers. TCRdb ran MiXCR on the PCR reads and lists one entry per CDR3 protein. The sample carries 450,000 to 500,000 distinct CDR3 sequences, around 13% recorded once. Sequenced here: PBMCs from the stem cell graft donor, sampled from the stem cell graft. The origin of the receptors is a human donor who donated a stem cell graft to a child with combined immunodeficiency.

This clonotype was seen more than once but under ten times. The chain uses TRBV20-1 and TRBJ2-5; no definite D call. Per the germline V gene, CDR1 is DFQATT and CDR2 is SNEGSKA (reference sequence). The CDR3 has 10 amino acids. V lost 0 bases, J lost 4 bases, and 0 bases lay in between. The CDR3 loop is CSAREETQYF. The CDR3 bases are TGCAGTGCTAGAGAAGAGACCCAGTACTTC.

This clonotype was seen a handful of times. DNA of the CDR3: TGTGCCAGCAGCCCGGTTGTCCTAGCGGGAGTATCCAATGAGCAGTTCTTC. It is translated as CASSPVVLAGVSNEQFF. This chain joins TRBV7-8 and TRBJ2-1; TRBD2 agrees at 10 bases. The CDR3 length is 17 residues. The ends lost 5 bases at V and 6 bases at J; junction bases unmatched: 13. CDR1 is SGHVS, CDR2 FQNEAQ, per germline.

The J gene is TRBJ2-5, the V gene TRBV4-3; 7 bases line up with TRBD2. This CDR3 comprises 17 residues. Trimming cost V 5 bases and J 3 bases; bases outside gene matches: 15. Looked up from germline, CDR1 is LGHNA and CDR2 is YSLEER. The CDR3 loop reads CASSFGWGREGKETQYF. Here the CDR3 DNA reads TGCGCCAGCAGCTTCGGTTGGGGCAGGGAGGGGAAAGAGACCCAGTACTTC.

The chain couples TRBV13 to TRBJ2-1, with 7 bases aligning to TRBD1. Germline V gene data show CDR1 as PRHDT and CDR2 as FYEKMQ (reference sequence). This CDR3 is built from 15 residues. The ends lost 5 bases at V and 6 bases at J; junction bases unmatched: 10. The CDR3 coding sequence is TGTGCCAGCAGCATCCAGGGGGTAGTAGGCAATGAGCAGTTCTTC. Its translation is CASSIQGVVGNEQFF.

This chain connects TRBV12-3 or TRBV12-4 to TRBJ2-6; possible D gene TRBD1, 5 bases. The CDR3 sequence is 18 residues long. Trimming removed 5 bases at V and 0 bases at J, with 17 bases between. CDR3 DNA sequence: TGTGCCAGCAGTACTGTACAAGACAGAGCCTCTGGGGCCAACGTCCTGACTTTC. Encoded protein: CASSTVQDRASGANVLTF.

Only a few counts were recorded for this clonotype. This chain links TRBV4-3 with TRBJ2-1; 9 nucleotides match TRBD1. J lost 5 bases, V lost 0 bases, and 8 bases had no gene match. From germline, CDR1 is LGHNA and CDR2 YSLEER. The CDR3 length is 17 residues. The CDR3 bases are TGCGCCAGCAGCCAAGATCCGGGACAGGGCACCCACAATGAGCAGTTCTTC. This codes for CASSQDPGQGTHNEQFF.

The chain is built from TRBV10-3 and TRBJ1-1; TRBD1 agrees at 10 bases. J was trimmed by 6 bases and V by 6 bases; bases with no gene match: 10. Germline V gene sequence: CDR1 ENHRY, CDR2 SYGVKD. The CDR3 is 15 amino acids. CDR3 loop: CAISPSDRGEAEAFF. The CDR3 DNA sequence: TGTGCCATCAGCCCGTCGGACAGGGGGGAGGCTGAAGCTTTCTTT.